A selection of T cell receptor beta chains follows, all from one sample in a study of blood T cells in healthy people across ages. TCRdb reprocessed the 5' RACE reads with MiXCR, giving one entry per CDR3 protein. In the table there are about 730,000 distinct CDR3 sequences, roughly 47% of which are singletons. Sequenced input: blood. These receptors were obtained from a woman aged 60-75 years in good health. Both conserved end residues are part of each CDR3. Fields, in order: D gene, J gene, V gene, clone size, CDR3 DNA, CDR3 protein. The D gene is left open where the match is weak. Only some rows state a clone size, as once, few, many or a class for expanded clones.

TRBD2 TRBJ2-3 TRBV6-2/TRBV6-3 - TGTGCCAGCAGTTACCGGCCTAGCGGGATTAGCACAGAGACGCAGTATTTT CASSYRPSGISTETQYF
TRBD2 TRBJ2-3 TRBV20-1 - TGCAGTGCGGGACTAGCTGAAGATACGCAGTATTTT CSAGLAEDTQYF
- TRBJ2-1 TRBV6-2/TRBV6-3 few TGTGCCAGCAGTCACGGGGGTAATGAGCAGTTCTTC CASSHGGNEQFF
- TRBJ2-1 TRBV4-1 - TGCGCCAGCAGCCTGGATCCAGGGAGAAACTCCTACAATGAGCAGTTCTTC CASSLDPGRNSYNEQFF
TRBD2 TRBJ2-3 TRBV5-1 few TGCGCCAGCAATAGCGGGAGTACAGATACGCAGTATTTT CASNSGSTDTQYF
- TRBJ2-1 TRBV21-1 - TGTGCCAGCAGCACCGGGGGAGGAGCGGACTCCTACAATGAGCAGTTCTTC CASSTGGGADSYNEQFF
- TRBJ2-2 TRBV2 once TGTGCCAGCAGTGCGATAGCAAACACCGGGGAGCTGTTTTTT CASSAIANTGELFF
- TRBJ2-5 TRBV6-5 - TGTGCCAGCAGAGAAACCAGGGGCGGAGAGACCCAGTACTTC CASRETRGGETQYF
- TRBJ2-3 TRBV6-2/TRBV6-3 few TGTGCCAGCAGTTACCCGGACACAAGCACAGATACGCAGTATTTT CASSYPDTSTDTQYF
- TRBJ1-4 TRBV12-3/TRBV12-4 - TGTGCCAGCAGTTTACGGTCTGAAAAACTGTTTTTT CASSLRSEKLFF
TRBD2 TRBJ2-2 TRBV20-1 - TGCAGTGCTACAGTAGCGGGCGCGGACACCGGGGAGCTGTTTTTT CSATVAGADTGELFF
- TRBJ1-1 TRBV20-1 few TGCAGTGCCCGAGGGGGGGCTGAAGCTTTCTTT CSARGGAEAFF
- TRBJ1-2 TRBV28 - TGTGCCAGCAGTTTAGGGGGGGCAGGACTTAACTATGGCTACACCTTC CASSLGGAGLNYGYTF
TRBD2 TRBJ2-5 TRBV3-1 - TGTGCCAGCAGCCAAGATAGGTCGACTAGCGGGTTCGGGGAGACCCAGTACTTC CASSQDRSTSGFGETQYF
TRBD1 TRBJ1-5 TRBV4-2 - TGTGCCAGCAGCCAAGCCGCGACAGGGGGCAATCAGCCCCAGCATTTT CASSQAATGGNQPQHF
TRBD1 TRBJ2-4 TRBV18 - TGTGCCAGCTCACCACAGGGGGCTGTGAAAAACATTCAGTACTTC CASSPQGAVKNIQYF
- TRBJ2-7 TRBV28 - TGTGCCAGCCTTGGGAACTCCTACGAGCAGTACTTC CASLGNSYEQYF
- TRBJ2-1 TRBV11-2 - TGTGCCAGCGGCCTCCCCGGCCACAATGAGCAGTTCTTC CASGLPGHNEQFF
TRBD1 TRBJ2-5 TRBV7-8 - TGTGCCAGCAGCTTACCAGGACAGGGTGGTGAGACCCAGTACTTC CASSLPGQGGETQYF
- TRBJ2-1 TRBV3-1 few TGTGCCAGCAGCCAAGGGACAGCAAACCACAATGAGCAGTTCTTC CASSQGTANHNEQFF
- TRBJ1-2 TRBV6-5 - TGTGCCAGCAGTTACTCGAAACTCGGGGAGGCTGGCTACACCTTC CASSYSKLGEAGYTF
- TRBJ2-7 TRBV28 - TGTGCCAGCAGTTTACCCTCCGGGGCGGGGCTGGGGAACGAGCAGTACTTC CASSLPSGAGLGNEQYF
TRBD2 TRBJ2-3 TRBV10-3 many TGTGCCATCAGAGGACTAGCGGTCAATATGGAGGTCCCAGATACGCAGTATTTT CAIRGLAVNMEVPDTQYF
- TRBJ1-4 TRBV7-9 few TGTGCCAGCAGCCTCACAGGGCGGACTGAAAAACTGTTTTTT CASSLTGRTEKLFF
- TRBJ1-1 TRBV7-2 few TGTGCCAGCAGCTCGACGGACAGAAACACTGAAGCTTTCTTT CASSSTDRNTEAFF
TRBD2 TRBJ2-7 TRBV20-1 few TGCAGTGCCCCGGGACTAGCGGGAGGACAATACGAGCAGTACTTC CSAPGLAGGQYEQYF
- TRBJ1-1 TRBV12-3/TRBV12-4 - TGTGCCAGCAGTTTTGGTTCCGGACAGACTAACACTGAAGCTTTCTTT CASSFGSGQTNTEAFF
TRBD2 TRBJ2-5 TRBV20-1 - TGCAGTGCTCCGAGACTAGCGGGATCCTGGGATGGGCAGTACTTC CSAPRLAGSWDGQYF
- TRBJ2-7 TRBV5-6 - TGTGCCAGCAGCTTGGGGGAGGGGGCGAGCGAGCAGTACTTC CASSLGEGASEQYF
TRBD2 TRBJ2-7 TRBV4-1 - TGCGCCAGCAGCCAAGAACGGACTAGTTCCTACGAGCAGTACTTC CASSQERTSSYEQYF
TRBD2 TRBJ2-3 TRBV4-2 - TGTGCCAGCAGCCAGAAGACCGGACTAGCGGGAGAGTTCAGCACAGATACGCGGTATTTT CASSQKTGLAGEFSTDTRYF
TRBD2 TRBJ2-3 TRBV28 few TGTGCCAGCACCATCAGGATTAGCGGGAGGGCCGGCACAGATACGCAGTATTTT CASTIRISGRAGTDTQYF
- TRBJ2-7 TRBV7-8 - TGTGCCAGCAGCTTATGGGAGGGGGCGGCCGAGCAGTACTTC CASSLWEGAAEQYF
TRBD1 TRBJ1-2 TRBV4-1 - TGCGCCAGCAGCCGAGTACCTTTTACAGGGGCGTATAACTATGGCTACACCTTC CASSRVPFTGAYNYGYTF
- TRBJ1-2 TRBV9 - TGTGCCAGCAGCGTGAACAATCTTAACTATGGCTACACCTTC CASSVNNLNYGYTF
- TRBJ1-1 TRBV6-1 - TGTGCCATAATAGAAGGCACCAACACTGAAGCTTTCTTT CAIIEGTNTEAFF
TRBD2 TRBJ2-1 TRBV9 many TGTGCCAGCAGCGCCGCGGGAGGGCCTTCAGTTGAGGCTGAGCAGTTCTTC CASSAAGGPSVEAEQFF
TRBD2 TRBJ2-3 TRBV29-1 - TGCAGCGGCGAGCGGGGGACCACAGATACGCAGTATTTT CSGERGTTDTQYF
TRBD1 TRBJ2-7 TRBV5-5 few TGTGCCAGCAGCAACGGACAGGGGTCCTTCTACGAGCAGTACTTC CASSNGQGSFYEQYF
- TRBJ2-1 TRBV2 - TGTGCCAGCATTGAAACGTCCTACAATGAGCAGTTCTTC CASIETSYNEQFF
- TRBJ2-3 TRBV20-1 few TGCAGTGCTAGAGAGGGGGGCCCCCGGGATACGCAGTATTTT CSAREGGPRDTQYF
TRBD2 TRBJ2-1 TRBV28 - TGTGCCAGCATGAGGACTAGCGGAGACAATGAGCAGTTCTTC CASMRTSGDNEQFF
- TRBJ2-1 TRBV20-1 few TGCAGTGCTAGTATACCGGGCGCGGGTGAGCAGTTCTTC CSASIPGAGEQFF
- TRBJ1-2 TRBV6-1 - TGTGCCAGCAGTGAAGAATTTGGGGCAACAGGGCGCGATGGCTACACCTTC CASSEEFGATGRDGYTF
TRBD2 TRBJ2-7 TRBV10-3 - TGTGCCATCAGGGCTAGCGGGGGTCCCTACAATGAGCAGTACTTC CAIRASGGPYNEQYF
- TRBJ2-5 TRBV2 - TGTGCCAGCAGTGATTTAGGGAACTTCCAAGAGACCCAGTACTTC CASSDLGNFQETQYF
- TRBJ2-7 TRBV4-3 - TGCGCCAGCAGCCAAGAAAGTACCGACTACGAGCAGTACTTC CASSQESTDYEQYF
- TRBJ2-3 TRBV11-2 once TGTGCCAGCAGCTTAGCCGGGACTCACAGCACAGATACGCAGTATTTT CASSLAGTHSTDTQYF
- TRBJ1-5 TRBV6-1 - TGTGCCAGCAGTGAACCTACTATGGGGAGCAATCAGCCCCAGCATTTT CASSEPTMGSNQPQHF
- TRBJ2-5 TRBV7-9 many TGTGCCAGCAGCCCGACGGAGAGGAATGGTGTGACCCAGTACTTC CASSPTERNGVTQYF
- TRBJ1-1 TRBV6-2/TRBV6-3 - TGTGCCAGCAGTTACGGCGTCCAGGGGAACACTGAAGCTTTCTTT CASSYGVQGNTEAFF
- TRBJ2-7 TRBV5-8 - TGTGCCGGAACCGGGACAAACACCTACGAGCAGTACTTC CAGTGTNTYEQYF
TRBD1 TRBJ1-1 TRBV7-9 - TGTGCCAGCAGCTCTGACCGACGACAGGGTTCAATTGAAGCTTTCTTT CASSSDRRQGSIEAFF